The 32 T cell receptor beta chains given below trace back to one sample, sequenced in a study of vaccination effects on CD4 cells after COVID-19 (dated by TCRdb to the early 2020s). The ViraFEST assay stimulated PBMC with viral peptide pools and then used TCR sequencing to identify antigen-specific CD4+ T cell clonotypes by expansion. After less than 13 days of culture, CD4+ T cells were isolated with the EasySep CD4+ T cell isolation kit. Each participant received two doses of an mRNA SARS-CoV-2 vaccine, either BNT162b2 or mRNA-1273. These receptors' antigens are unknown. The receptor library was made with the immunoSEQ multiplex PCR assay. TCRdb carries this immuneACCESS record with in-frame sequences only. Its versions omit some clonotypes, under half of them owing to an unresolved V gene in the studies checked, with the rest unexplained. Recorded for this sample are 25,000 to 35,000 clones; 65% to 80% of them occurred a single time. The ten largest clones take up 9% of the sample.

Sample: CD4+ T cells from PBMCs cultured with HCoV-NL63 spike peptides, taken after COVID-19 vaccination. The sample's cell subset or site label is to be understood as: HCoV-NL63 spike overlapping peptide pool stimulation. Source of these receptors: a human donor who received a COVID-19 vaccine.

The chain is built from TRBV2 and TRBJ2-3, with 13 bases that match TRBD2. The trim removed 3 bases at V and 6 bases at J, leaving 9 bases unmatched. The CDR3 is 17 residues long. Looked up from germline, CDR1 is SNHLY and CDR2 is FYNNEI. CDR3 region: CASSDALGLAGVDTQYF. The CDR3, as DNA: TGTGCCAGCAGTGACGCCTTAGGACTAGCGGGAGTGGATACGCAGTATTTT.

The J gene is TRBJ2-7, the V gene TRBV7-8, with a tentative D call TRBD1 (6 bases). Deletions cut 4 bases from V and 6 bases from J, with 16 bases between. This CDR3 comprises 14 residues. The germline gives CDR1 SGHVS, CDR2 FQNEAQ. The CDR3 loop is CASSSRQESGEQYF. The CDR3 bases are TGTGCCAGCAGCTCCAGACAGGAGTCCGGCGAGCAGTACTTC.

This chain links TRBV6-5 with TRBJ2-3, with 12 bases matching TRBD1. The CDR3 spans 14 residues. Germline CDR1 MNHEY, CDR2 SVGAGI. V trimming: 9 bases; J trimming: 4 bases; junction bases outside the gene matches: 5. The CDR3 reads CASWDRGRSDTQYF. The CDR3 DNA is TGTGCCAGTTGGGACAGGGGGCGCTCAGATACGCAGTATTTT.

This CDR3 reads CASAQRGQGGREQYF. The CDR3 DNA follows: TGTGCCAGCGCCCAGAGAGGACAGGGCGGTCGCGAGCAGTACTTC. The rearrangement links TRBV6-5 to TRBJ2-7; TRBD1 matches 8 bases. V shed 8 bases, J shed 6 bases, and the junction held 15 bases outside the gene matches. The CDR3 length is 15 residues. Per germline, CDR1 MNHEY and CDR2 SVGAGI.

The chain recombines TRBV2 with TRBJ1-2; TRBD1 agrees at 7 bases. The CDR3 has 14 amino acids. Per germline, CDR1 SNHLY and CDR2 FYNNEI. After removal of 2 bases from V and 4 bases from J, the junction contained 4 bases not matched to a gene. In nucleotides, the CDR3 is TGTGCCAGCAGTGAAAGGGGGCTTAGCTATGGCTACACCTTC. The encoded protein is CASSERGLSYGYTF.

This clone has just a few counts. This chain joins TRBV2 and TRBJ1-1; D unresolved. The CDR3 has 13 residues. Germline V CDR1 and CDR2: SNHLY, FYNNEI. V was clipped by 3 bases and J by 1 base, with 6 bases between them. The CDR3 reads CASSERWNTEAFF. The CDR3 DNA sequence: TGTGCCAGCAGTGAGCGGTGGAACACTGAAGCTTTCTTT.

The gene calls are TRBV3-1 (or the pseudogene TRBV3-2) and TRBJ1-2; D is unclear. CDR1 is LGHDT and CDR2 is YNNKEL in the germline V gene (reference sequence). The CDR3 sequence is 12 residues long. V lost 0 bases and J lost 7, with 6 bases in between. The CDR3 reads CASSQEGRGYTF. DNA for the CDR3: TGTGCCAGCAGCCAAGAAGGGCGTGGCTACACCTTC.

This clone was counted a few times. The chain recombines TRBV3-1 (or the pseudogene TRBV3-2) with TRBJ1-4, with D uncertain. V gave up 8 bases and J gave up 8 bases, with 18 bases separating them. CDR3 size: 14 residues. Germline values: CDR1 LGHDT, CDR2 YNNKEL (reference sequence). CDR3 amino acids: CASSVAGVREKLFF. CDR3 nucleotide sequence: TGTGCCAGCTCTGTGGCCGGGGTAAGAGAAAAACTGTTTTTT.

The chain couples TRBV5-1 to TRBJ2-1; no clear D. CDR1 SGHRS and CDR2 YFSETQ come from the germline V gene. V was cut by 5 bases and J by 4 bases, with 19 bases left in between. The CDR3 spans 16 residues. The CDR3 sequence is CASSSRTVGNYNEQFF. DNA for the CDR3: TGCGCCAGCAGTTCCCGGACCGTTGGGAATTACAATGAGCAGTTCTTC.

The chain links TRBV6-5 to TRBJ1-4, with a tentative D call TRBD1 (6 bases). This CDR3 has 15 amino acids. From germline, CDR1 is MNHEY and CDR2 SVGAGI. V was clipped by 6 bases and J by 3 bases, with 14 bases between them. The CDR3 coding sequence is TGTGCCAGCAGAAAATACAGGGTAGCTAATGAAAAACTGTTTTTT. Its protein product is CASRKYRVANEKLFF.

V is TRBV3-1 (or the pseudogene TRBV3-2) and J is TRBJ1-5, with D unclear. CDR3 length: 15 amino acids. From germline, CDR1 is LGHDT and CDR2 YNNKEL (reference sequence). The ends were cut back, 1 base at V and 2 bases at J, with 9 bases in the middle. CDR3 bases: TGTGCCAGCAGCCAAGGGGCTCAGGGCAATCAGCCCCAGCATTTT. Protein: CASSQGAQGNQPQHF.

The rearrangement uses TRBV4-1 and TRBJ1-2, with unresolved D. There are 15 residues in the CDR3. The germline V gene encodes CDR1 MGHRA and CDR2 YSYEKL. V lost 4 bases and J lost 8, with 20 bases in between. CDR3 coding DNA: TGCGCCAGCAGCCCACCCGACCTATCGGCGCAGGGCTACACCTTC. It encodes CASSPPDLSAQGYTF.

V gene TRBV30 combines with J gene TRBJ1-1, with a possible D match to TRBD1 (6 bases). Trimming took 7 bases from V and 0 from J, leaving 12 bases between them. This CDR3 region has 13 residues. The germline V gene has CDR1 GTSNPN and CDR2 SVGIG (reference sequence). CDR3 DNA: TGTGCCTCCTGGACAGTAATGAACACTGAAGCTTTCTTT. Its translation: CASWTVMNTEAFF.

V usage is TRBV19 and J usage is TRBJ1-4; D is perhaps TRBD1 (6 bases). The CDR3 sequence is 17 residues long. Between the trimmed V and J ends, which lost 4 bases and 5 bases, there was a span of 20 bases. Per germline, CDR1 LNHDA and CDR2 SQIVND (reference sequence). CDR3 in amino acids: CASSNGEAGDDNEKLFF. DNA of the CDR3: TGTGCCAGTAGTAATGGGGAGGCAGGGGACGACAATGAAAAACTGTTTTTT.

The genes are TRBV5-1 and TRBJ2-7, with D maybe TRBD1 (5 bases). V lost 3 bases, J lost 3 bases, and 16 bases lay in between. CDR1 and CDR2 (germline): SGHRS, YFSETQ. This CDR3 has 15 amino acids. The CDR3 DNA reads TGCGCCAGCAGCTCCCTGCGACAGTCCGGCTACGAGCAGTACTTC. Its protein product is CASSSLRQSGYEQYF.

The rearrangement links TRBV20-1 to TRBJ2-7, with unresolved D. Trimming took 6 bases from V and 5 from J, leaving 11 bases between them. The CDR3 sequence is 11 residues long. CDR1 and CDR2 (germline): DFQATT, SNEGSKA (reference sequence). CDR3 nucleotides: TGCAGTGCCCCCAGATTTAACGAGCAGTACTTC. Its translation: CSAPRFNEQYF.

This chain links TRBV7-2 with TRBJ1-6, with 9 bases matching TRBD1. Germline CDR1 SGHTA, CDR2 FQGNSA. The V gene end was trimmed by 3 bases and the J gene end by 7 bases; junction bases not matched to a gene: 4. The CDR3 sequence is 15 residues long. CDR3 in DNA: TGTGCCAGCAGCTTTAGACAGGGGGTGAATTCACCCCTCCACTTT. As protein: CASSFRQGVNSPLHF.

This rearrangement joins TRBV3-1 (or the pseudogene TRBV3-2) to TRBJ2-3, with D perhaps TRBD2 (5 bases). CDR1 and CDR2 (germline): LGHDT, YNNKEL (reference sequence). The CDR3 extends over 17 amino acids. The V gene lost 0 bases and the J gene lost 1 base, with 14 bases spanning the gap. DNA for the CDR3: TGTGCCAGCAGCCAAGATCTAATCCCCGGGGGCACAGATACGCAGTATTTT. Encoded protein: CASSQDLIPGGTDTQYF.

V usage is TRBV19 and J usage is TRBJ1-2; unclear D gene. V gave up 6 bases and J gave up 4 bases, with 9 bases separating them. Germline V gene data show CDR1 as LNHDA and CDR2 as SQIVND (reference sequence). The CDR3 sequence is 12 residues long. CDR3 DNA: TGTGCCAGTAGGGGTGGGATCTATGGCTACACCTTC. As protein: CASRGGIYGYTF.

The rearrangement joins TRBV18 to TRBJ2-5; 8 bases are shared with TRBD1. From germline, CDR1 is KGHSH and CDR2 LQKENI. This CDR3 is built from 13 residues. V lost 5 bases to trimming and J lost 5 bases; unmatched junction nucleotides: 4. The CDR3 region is CASSSRGPETQYF. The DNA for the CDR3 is TGTGCCAGCTCAAGCAGGGGGCCGGAGACCCAGTACTTC.

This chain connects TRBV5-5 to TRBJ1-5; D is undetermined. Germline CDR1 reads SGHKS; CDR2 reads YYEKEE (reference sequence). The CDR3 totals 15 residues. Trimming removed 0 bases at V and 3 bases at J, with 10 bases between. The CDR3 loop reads CASSLATTLNQPQHF. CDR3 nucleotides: TGTGCCAGCAGCTTGGCGACAACCCTCAATCAGCCCCAGCATTTT.

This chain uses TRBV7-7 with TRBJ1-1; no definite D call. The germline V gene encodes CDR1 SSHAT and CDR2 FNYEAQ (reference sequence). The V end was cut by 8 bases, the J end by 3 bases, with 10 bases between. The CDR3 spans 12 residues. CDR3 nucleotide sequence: TGTGCCAGCGCTATCCGCGACACTGAAGCTTTCTTT. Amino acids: CASAIRDTEAFF.

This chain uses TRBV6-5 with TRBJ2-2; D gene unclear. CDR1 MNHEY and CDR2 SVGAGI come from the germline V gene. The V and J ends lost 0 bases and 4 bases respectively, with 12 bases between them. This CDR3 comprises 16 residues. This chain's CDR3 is CASSYSWLVGTGELFF. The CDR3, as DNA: TGTGCCAGCAGTTACTCGTGGCTAGTTGGCACCGGGGAGCTGTTTTTT.

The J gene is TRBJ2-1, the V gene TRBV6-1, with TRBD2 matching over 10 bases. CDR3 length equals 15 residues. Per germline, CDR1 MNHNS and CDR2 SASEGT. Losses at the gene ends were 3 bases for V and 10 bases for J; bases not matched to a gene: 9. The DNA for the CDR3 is TGTGCCAGCAGTGATGGCCTAGCGGGAGCCTTGGAGCAGTTCTTC. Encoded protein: CASSDGLAGALEQFF.

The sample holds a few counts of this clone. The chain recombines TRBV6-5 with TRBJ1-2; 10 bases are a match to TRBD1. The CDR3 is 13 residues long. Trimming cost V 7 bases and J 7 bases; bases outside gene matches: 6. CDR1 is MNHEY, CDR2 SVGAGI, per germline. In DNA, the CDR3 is TGTGCCAGCACGGGACAGGGGTTAGGTGGCTACACCTTC. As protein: CASTGQGLGGYTF.

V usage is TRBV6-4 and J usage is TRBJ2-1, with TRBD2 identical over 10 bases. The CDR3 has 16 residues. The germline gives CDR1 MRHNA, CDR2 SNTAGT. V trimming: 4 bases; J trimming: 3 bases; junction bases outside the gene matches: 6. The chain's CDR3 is CASSVRTSGDYNEQFF. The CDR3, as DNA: TGTGCCAGCAGTGTCCGGACTAGCGGTGACTACAATGAGCAGTTCTTC.

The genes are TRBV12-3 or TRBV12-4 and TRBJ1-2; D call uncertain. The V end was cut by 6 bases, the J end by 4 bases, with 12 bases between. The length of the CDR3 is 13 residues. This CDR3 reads CASRRGRFYGYTF. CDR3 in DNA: TGTGCCAGCAGACGAGGACGGTTCTATGGCTACACCTTC.

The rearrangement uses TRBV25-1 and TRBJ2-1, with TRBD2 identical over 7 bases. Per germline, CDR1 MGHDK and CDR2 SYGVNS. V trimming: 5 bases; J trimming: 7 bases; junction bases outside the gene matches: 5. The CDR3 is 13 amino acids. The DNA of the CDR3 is TGTGCCAGCAGTCTATCGGGAGGTAATGAGCAGTTCTTC. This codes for CASSLSGGNEQFF.

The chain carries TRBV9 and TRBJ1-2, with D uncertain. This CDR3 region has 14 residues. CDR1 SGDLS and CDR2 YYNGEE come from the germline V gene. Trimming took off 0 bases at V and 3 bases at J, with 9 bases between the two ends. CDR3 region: CASSVEAAHYGYTF. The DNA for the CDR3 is TGTGCCAGCAGCGTAGAGGCGGCCCACTATGGCTACACCTTC.

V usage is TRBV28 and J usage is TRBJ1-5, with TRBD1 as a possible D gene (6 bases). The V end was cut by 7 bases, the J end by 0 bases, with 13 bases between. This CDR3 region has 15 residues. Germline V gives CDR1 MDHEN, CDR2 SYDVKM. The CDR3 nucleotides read TGTGCCAGCACCTACCTCAGGGGTAGCAATCAGCCCCAGCATTTT. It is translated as CASTYLRGSNQPQHF.

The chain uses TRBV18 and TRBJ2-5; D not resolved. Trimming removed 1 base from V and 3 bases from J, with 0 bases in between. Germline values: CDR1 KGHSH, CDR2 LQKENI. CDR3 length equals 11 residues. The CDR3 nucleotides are TGTGCCAGCTCACCACAAGAGACCCAGTACTTC. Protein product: CASSPQETQYF.

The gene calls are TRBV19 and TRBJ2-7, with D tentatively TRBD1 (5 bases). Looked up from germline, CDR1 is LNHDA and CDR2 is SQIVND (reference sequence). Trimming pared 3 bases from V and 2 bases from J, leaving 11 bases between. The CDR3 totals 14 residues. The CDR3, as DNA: TGTGCCAGTAGTATTAGGGGTGCTACCTACGAGCAGTACTTC. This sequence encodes CASSIRGATYEQYF. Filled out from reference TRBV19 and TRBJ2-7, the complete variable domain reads DGGITQSPKYLFRKEGQNVTLSCEQNLNHDAMYWYRQDPGQGLRLIYYSQIVNDFQKGDIAEGYSVSREKKESFPLTVTSAQKNPTAFYLCASSIRGATYEQYFGPGTRLTVT.